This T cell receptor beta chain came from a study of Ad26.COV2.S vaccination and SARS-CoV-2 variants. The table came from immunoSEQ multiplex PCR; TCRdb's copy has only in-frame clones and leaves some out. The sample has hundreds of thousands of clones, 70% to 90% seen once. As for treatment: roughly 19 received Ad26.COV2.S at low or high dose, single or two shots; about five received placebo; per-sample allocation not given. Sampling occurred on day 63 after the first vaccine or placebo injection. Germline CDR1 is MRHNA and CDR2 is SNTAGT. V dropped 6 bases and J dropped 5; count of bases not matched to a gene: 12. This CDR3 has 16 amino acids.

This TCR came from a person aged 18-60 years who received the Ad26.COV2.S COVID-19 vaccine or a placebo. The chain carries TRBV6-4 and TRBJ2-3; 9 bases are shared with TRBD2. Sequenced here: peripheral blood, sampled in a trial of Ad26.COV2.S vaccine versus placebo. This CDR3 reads CASSREAGGQQDTQYF. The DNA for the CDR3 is TGTGCCAGCAGCCGCGAGGCGGGGGGGCAGCAAGATACGCAGTATTTT.